What follows are 23 T cell receptor beta chains derived from one specimen sequenced in a study of T cells in Graves' hyperthyroidism and ophthalmopathy. Amplified TCR beta CDR3 regions came from RNA transcripts. The TCR CDR3 was amplified in a first-round RT-PCR using the HTBI primer set. TCRdb re-called the multiplex PCR reads with MiXCR, one entry per CDR3 protein. This sample has around 500,000 distinct CDR3 sequences, with roughly 14% found just once. The sample was blood. The receptors were sampled from a woman under 30 with Graves' hyperthyroidism.

This clonotype was counted at least ten times. CDR3 in amino acids: CASSLGGLAGVGNEQFF. The CDR3 coding sequence is TGTGCCAGCAGCTTAGGGGGACTAGCGGGAGTTGGGAATGAGCAGTTCTTC. The V gene is TRBV11-2, the J gene TRBJ2-1; 14 nucleotides line up with TRBD2. V trimming: 1 base; J trimming: 7 bases; junction bases outside the gene matches: 6. Germline CDR1 SGHAT, CDR2 FQNNGV. The CDR3 is 17 residues long.

This clonotype was seen a few times. This chain's CDR3 is CSVRAGVEGNIQYF. CDR3 in DNA: TGCAGCGTTCGCGCGGGAGTCGAGGGAAACATTCAGTACTTC. The gene calls are TRBV29-1 and TRBJ2-4; 7 bases map to TRBD2. Trimming at V came to 5 bases and at J to 6 bases, leaving 10 bases not matched to a gene. Germline lookup yields CDR1 SQVTM and CDR2 ANQGSEA. The CDR3 totals 14 residues.

Many counts were recorded for this clonotype. V and J are TRBV25-1 and TRBJ1-4, with D uncertain. V lost 10 bases, J lost 7 bases, and 13 bases lay in between. The CDR3 spans 12 residues. Germline V lookup: CDR1 MGHDK, CDR2 SYGVNS. CDR3 region: CATQQRGEKLFF. The CDR3 nucleotides read TGTGCCACCCAACAGCGTGGTGAAAAACTGTTTTTT.

This clonotype has ten or more counts. The chain uses TRBV10-3 and TRBJ1-2; D gene ambiguous. Germline loops: CDR1 ENHRY, CDR2 SYGVKD. The CDR3 is 14 residues long. With 0 bases removed from V and 6 bases from J, the gap between germline ends came to 11 bases. Here the CDR3 reads CAISESGDLHGYTF. DNA of the CDR3: TGTGCCATCAGTGAGTCAGGAGATTTACATGGCTACACCTTC.

CDR3 in DNA: TGCGCCAGCAGCTTGGTAGTCCAGACAGATACGCAGTATTTT. This codes for CASSLVVQTDTQYF. V and J are TRBV5-1 and TRBJ2-3, with D hard to call. The CDR3 runs 14 residues. V was shortened by 0 bases and J by 3 bases, with 8 bases between the two germline ends. The germline CDR1 and CDR2 sequences are SGHRS and YFSETQ.

As regards this clonotype: One base away lies a much larger clone, so this may be a sequencing read error. V and J are TRBV12-3 or TRBV12-4 and TRBJ1-4; D not resolved. The CDR3 length is 16 residues. V lost 8 bases, J lost 5 bases, and 21 bases lay in between. Written as DNA, the CDR3 is TGTGCCAGCTATCTTGGCGTGTACCGAGGAAATGAAAAACTGTTTTTT. It yields the protein CASYLGVYRGNEKLFF.

This chain links TRBV5-1 with TRBJ2-6; no definite D call. V lost 4 bases and J 0 bases, leaving 11 bases between the germline ends. The CDR3 length is 16 residues. Germline V CDR1 and CDR2: SGHRS, YFSETQ. In nucleotides, the CDR3 is TGCGCCAGCAGCCGATCAGCGATCTCTGGGGCCAACGTCCTGACTTTC. Its translation is CASSRSAISGANVLTF. Combining the CDR3 with reference TRBV5-1 and TRBJ2-6 gives the whole variable domain KAGVTQTPRYLIKTRGQQVTLSCSPISGHRSVSWYQQTPGQGLQFLFEYFSETQRNKGNFPGRFSGRQFSNSRSEMNVSTLELGDSALYLCASSRSAISGANVLTFGAGSRLTVL.

In its sample, this clonotype was seen many times. This rearrangement joins TRBV27 to TRBJ2-1; 9 bases line up with TRBD2. The CDR3 loop spans 15 amino acids. The germline CDR1 and CDR2 sequences are MNHEY and SMNVEV (reference sequence). V lost 5 bases to trimming and J lost 7 bases; unmatched junction nucleotides: 9. CDR3 in DNA: TGTGCCAGCAGTACCTTAGCGGGAGTAGTAAATGAGCAGTTCTTC. It specifies CASSTLAGVVNEQFF.

This clonotype was seen many times. The chain links TRBV12-5 to TRBJ1-1; D is ambiguous. The CDR3 has 13 residues. V lost 1 base and J lost 1, with 4 bases in between. The germline CDR1 and CDR2 sequences are LGHNT and FRNRAP. The CDR3 region is CASGLGTNTEAFF. CDR3 DNA sequence: TGTGCTAGTGGTTTGGGCACGAACACTGAAGCTTTCTTT.

This clonotype showed up many times. The rearrangement links TRBV7-9 to TRBJ2-7; 9 bases align to TRBD2. The length of the CDR3 is 14 residues. Germline values: CDR1 SEHNR, CDR2 FQNEAQ (reference sequence). J was trimmed by 4 bases and V by 1 base; bases with no gene match: 2. In DNA form, the CDR3 reads TGTGCCAGCAGCTTAGGCGGGAGGGGTTACGAGCAGTACTTC. Translating gives CASSLGGRGYEQYF.

This clonotype was found many times. The chain employs TRBV12-3 or TRBV12-4 and TRBJ2-7; D remains unclear. The length of the CDR3 is 13 residues. V was clipped by 3 bases and J by 6 bases, with 12 bases between them. CDR3 DNA: TGTGCCAGCAGTTTCCTCCAAGTTGGCGAGCAGTACTTC. It translates to CASSFLQVGEQYF.

This clonotype occurred a few times. J is TRBJ2-5 and V is TRBV20-1; D is undetermined. CDR1 is DFQATT and CDR2 is SNEGSKA in the germline V gene (reference sequence). V dropped 7 bases and J dropped 5 bases, with 14 bases sitting between them. The CDR3 extends over 12 amino acids. CDR3 nucleotide sequence: TGCAGTGTGTTGGCCCTGGGGGAGACCCAGTACTTC. Amino acid sequence: CSVLALGETQYF.

This clonotype was seen many times. The rearrangement uses TRBV5-1 and TRBJ2-7; no definite D call. The V end lost 3 bases, the J end lost 1 base, and 14 bases lay between the germline ends. Germline V gives CDR1 SGHRS, CDR2 YFSETQ. This CDR3 spans 15 amino acids. CDR3 in amino acids: CASSSTFRPSYEQYF. CDR3 sequence (DNA): TGCGCCAGCAGCTCCACTTTCCGCCCGTCCTACGAGCAGTACTTC. Based on the CDR3 plus reference TRBV5-1 and TRBJ2-7, the full variable domain is KAGVTQTPRYLIKTRGQQVTLSCSPISGHRSVSWYQQTPGQGLQFLFEYFSETQRNKGNFPGRFSGRQFSNSRSEMNVSTLELGDSALYLCASSSTFRPSYEQYFGPGTRLTVT.

This clonotype was seen repeatedly, ten times or more. The chain couples TRBV5-8 to TRBJ2-1; TRBD2 agrees at 11 bases. The junction had 5 bases not matched to a gene; V was cut back by 3 bases and J by 3 bases. CDR3 length: 16 residues. Germline V gene sequence: CDR1 SGHTS, CDR2 YDEGEE. The DNA of the CDR3 is TGTGCCAGCAGCTCCGGGACTAGCGGATTCTACAATGAGCAGTTCTTC. Protein sequence: CASSSGTSGFYNEQFF.

The chain combines TRBV19 with TRBJ1-2, with D unresolved. V was pared by 3 bases and J by 7 bases, with 18 bases between. The CDR3 spans 15 residues. Germline V gene lookup returns CDR1 LNHDA and CDR2 SQIVND (reference sequence). This chain's CDR3 is CASSMPPGNRGGYTF. The CDR3, as DNA: TGTGCCAGTAGTATGCCCCCGGGGAACCGGGGTGGCTACACCTTC.

As concerns this clonotype: Since a much larger clone is just one base distant, this may be a read error. The rearrangement joins TRBV29-1 to TRBJ2-1, with D possibly being TRBD1 (5 bases). This CDR3 is built from 18 residues. With 0 bases removed from V and 0 bases from J, the gap between germline ends came to 18 bases. Looked up from germline, CDR1 is SQVTM and CDR2 is ANQGSEA. The CDR3 bases are TGCAGCGTTGAAGACGCCCGTGTCAGGGATCGCTCCTACAATGAGCAGTTCTTC. Translated: CSVEDARVRDRSYNEQFF.

This clonotype was seen only a few times. The genes are TRBV10-2 and TRBJ1-6; D not certain. Looked up from germline, CDR1 is WSHSY and CDR2 is SAAADI. The CDR3 length is 15 residues. V lost 6 bases and J lost 2, with 11 bases in between. The CDR3 reads CASSASRTYNSPLHF. Written as DNA, the CDR3 is TGCGCCAGCAGCGCCTCCAGGACCTATAATTCACCCCTCCACTTT.

This clonotype was observed at least ten times. The chain employs TRBV6-2 or TRBV6-3 and TRBJ2-1; the D is unclear. The germline V and J ends were trimmed by 4 bases and 7 bases, with 11 bases remaining between them. Germline V lookup: CDR1 MNHEY, CDR2 SVGEGT. CDR3 length equals 13 residues. The CDR3 nucleotides are TGTGCCAGCAGTTCCACTACCTCGAATGAGCAGTTCTTC. Encoded protein: CASSSTTSNEQFF.

The CDR3 DNA reads TGTGCCTGGATTTCGGCAGGGTCCTACGAGCAGTACTTC. Its translation is CAWISAGSYEQYF. The V gene is TRBV30, the J gene TRBJ2-7, with a possible D match to TRBD1 (5 bases). CDR1 is GTSNPN and CDR2 is SVGIG in the germline V gene (reference sequence). The V gene lost 4 bases and the J gene lost 1 base, with 11 bases spanning the gap. The CDR3 is made up of 13 amino acids.

This clonotype has a count of ten or more. The chain links TRBV7-6 to TRBJ2-3; the D gene is possibly TRBD2 (6 bases). Germline CDR1 reads SGHVS; CDR2 reads FNYEAQ. The V end was cut by 4 bases, the J end by 2 bases, with 13 bases between. This CDR3 comprises 15 residues. CDR3 in DNA: TGTGCCAGCAGCTCGACGGGACTCCCCACAGATACGCAGTATTTT. Translated, it gives CASSSTGLPTDTQYF.

This clonotype was seen ten or more times. The rearrangement joins TRBV5-5 to TRBJ2-7; 8 bases are a match to TRBD1. Germline V CDR1 and CDR2: SGHKS, YYEKEE (reference sequence). This CDR3 is 14 amino acids long. Unmatched junction bases numbered 6, after V lost 6 bases and J lost 1 base. CDR3 sequence (DNA): TGTGCCAGCATGGGCAGGGGGCAGTCCTACGAGCAGTACTTC. Protein: CASMGRGQSYEQYF.

This clonotype occurred many times. The CDR3 here is CAISDFPRGNTIYF. The DNA for the CDR3 is TGTGCCATCAGTGACTTCCCACGTGGAAACACCATATATTTT. The chain has TRBV10-3 and TRBJ1-3; D is uncertain. CDR1 ENHRY and CDR2 SYGVKD come from the germline V gene. The CDR3 runs 14 residues. The V gene lost 3 bases and the J gene lost 3 bases, with 9 bases spanning the gap.

Many counts were recorded for this clonotype. V and J are TRBV6-1 and TRBJ2-1; TRBD2 matches at 7 bases. There are 11 residues in the CDR3. Germline loops: CDR1 MNHNS, CDR2 SASEGT. Trimming took 11 bases from V and 7 from J; bases not matched to a gene: 5. CDR3 nucleotides: TGTGCCGGGGGGGTTTGGAATGAGCAGTTCTTC. Its translation: CAGGVWNEQFF.